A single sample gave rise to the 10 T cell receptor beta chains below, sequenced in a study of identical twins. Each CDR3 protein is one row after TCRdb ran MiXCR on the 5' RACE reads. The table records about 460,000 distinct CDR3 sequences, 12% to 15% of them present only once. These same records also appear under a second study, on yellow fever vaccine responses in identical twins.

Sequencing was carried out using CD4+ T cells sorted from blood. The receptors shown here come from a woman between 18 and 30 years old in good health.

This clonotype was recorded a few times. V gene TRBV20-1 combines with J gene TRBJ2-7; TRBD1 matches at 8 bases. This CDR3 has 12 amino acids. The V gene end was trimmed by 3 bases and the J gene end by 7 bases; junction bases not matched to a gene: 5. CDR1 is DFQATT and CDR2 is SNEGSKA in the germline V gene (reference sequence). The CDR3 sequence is CSARDRVNEQYF. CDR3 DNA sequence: TGCAGTGCTAGGGACAGGGTAAATGAGCAGTACTTC.

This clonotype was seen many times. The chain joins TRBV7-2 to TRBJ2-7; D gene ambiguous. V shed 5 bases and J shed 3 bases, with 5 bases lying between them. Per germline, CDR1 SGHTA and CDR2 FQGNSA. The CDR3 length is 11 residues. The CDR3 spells CASSPRYEQYF. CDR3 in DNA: TGTGCCAGCAGCCCCCGCTACGAGCAGTACTTC. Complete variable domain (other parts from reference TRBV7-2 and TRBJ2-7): GAGVSQSPSNKVTEKGKDVELRCDPISGHTALYWYRQSLGQGLEFLIYFQGNSAPDKSGLPSDRFSAERTGGSVSTLTIQRTQQEDSAVYLCASSPRYEQYFGPGTRLTVT.

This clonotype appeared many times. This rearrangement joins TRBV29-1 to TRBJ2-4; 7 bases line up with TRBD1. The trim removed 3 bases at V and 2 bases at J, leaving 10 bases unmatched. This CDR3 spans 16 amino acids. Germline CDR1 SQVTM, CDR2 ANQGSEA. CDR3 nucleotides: TGCAGCGTTGACGTGGTTAAGGGGGCTACCAAAAACATTCAGTACTTC. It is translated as CSVDVVKGATKNIQYF.

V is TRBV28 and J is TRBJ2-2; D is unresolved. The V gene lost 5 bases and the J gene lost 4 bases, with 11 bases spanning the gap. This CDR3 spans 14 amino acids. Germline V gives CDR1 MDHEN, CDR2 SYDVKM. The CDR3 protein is CASSPKSTTGELFF. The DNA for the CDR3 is TGTGCCAGCAGTCCGAAAAGTACCACCGGGGAGCTGTTTTTT.

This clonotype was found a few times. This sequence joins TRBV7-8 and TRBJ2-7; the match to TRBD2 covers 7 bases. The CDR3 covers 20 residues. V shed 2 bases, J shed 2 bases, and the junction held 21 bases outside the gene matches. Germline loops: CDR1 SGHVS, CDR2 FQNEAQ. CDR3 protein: CASSLRGKRGGTPFTYEQYF. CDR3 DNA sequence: TGTGCCAGCAGCTTACGGGGTAAGCGGGGTGGAACCCCGTTCACCTACGAGCAGTACTTC.

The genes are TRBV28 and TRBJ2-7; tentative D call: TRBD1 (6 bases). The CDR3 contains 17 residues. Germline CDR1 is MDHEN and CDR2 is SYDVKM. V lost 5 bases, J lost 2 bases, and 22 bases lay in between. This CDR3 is CASSPNGPGQGTYEQYF. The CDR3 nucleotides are TGTGCCAGCAGTCCAAACGGTCCGGGACAAGGAACCTACGAGCAGTACTTC.

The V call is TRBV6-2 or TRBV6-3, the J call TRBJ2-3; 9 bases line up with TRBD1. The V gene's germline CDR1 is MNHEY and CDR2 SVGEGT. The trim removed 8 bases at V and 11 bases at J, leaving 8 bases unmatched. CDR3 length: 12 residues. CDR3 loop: CASRRTGDGQYF. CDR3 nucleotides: TGTGCCAGCCGCCGGACAGGGGACGGGCAGTATTTT.

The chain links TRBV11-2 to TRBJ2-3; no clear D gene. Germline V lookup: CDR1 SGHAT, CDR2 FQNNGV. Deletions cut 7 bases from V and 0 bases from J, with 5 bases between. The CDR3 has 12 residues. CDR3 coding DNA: TGTGCCAGCATGCAGAGCACAGATACGCAGTATTTT. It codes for CASMQSTDTQYF.

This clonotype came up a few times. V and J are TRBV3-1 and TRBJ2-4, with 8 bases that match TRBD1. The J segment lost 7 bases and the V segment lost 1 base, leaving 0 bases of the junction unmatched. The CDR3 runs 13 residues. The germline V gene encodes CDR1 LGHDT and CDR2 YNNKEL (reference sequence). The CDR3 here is CASSQGTGNIQYF. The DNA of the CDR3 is TGTGCCAGCAGCCAAGGGACAGGGAACATTCAGTACTTC.

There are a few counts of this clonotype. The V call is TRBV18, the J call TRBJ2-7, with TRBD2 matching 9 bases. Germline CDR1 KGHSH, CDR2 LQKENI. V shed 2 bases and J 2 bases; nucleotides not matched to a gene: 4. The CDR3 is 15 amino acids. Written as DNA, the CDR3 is TGTGCCAGCTCACCATCTAGCGGGGTTGCCTACGAGCAGTACTTC. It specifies CASSPSSGVAYEQYF.